The 23 T cell receptor beta chains below come from one sample, sequenced in a study of shared clonotypes between healthy human individuals. The repertoire was sequenced with immunoSEQ multiplex PCR; TCRdb's copy has only in-frame clones and lacks some. The profile shows over 1.5 million clones, 98% of them singletons. The material sequenced was naive CD4+ T cells sorted from blood. Sample subset: CD45RA+ positively selected. The source is a young man in good health.

This chain joins TRBV7-2 and TRBJ1-5; D gene uncertain. The germline CDR1 and CDR2 sequences are SGHTA and FQGNSA. The CDR3 is 13 residues long. V lost 5 bases and J lost 8, with 13 bases in between. The CDR3 spells CASSDLSAKPQHF. CDR3 DNA sequence: TGTGCCAGCAGCGACCTTTCTGCAAAGCCCCAGCATTTT.

This sequence joins TRBV29-1 and TRBJ1-3; D gene uncertain. V lost 7 bases and J lost 2, with 6 bases in between. The germline CDR1 and CDR2 sequences are SQVTM and ANQGSEA. This CDR3 spans 11 amino acids. CDR3 nucleotides: TGCAGCGGGGGAACTGGAAACACCATATATTTT. This translates into CSGGTGNTIYF.

This chain connects TRBV11-2 to TRBJ2-7; 7 positions match TRBD1. The CDR3 loop spans 14 amino acids. The ends lost 5 bases at V and 3 bases at J; junction bases unmatched: 7. Germline V gene lookup returns CDR1 SGHAT and CDR2 FQNNGV. CDR3 DNA: TGTGCCAGCAGCAAACGACAGGGTCTCTACGAGCAGTACTTC. Translating gives CASSKRQGLYEQYF. The whole variable domain, filled in from reference TRBV11-2 and TRBJ2-7, reads EAGVAQSPRYKIIEKRQSVAFWCNPISGHATLYWYQQILGQGPKLLIQFQNNGVVDDSQLPKDRFSAERLKGVDSTLKIQPAKLEDSAVYLCASSKRQGLYEQYFGPGTRLTVT.

This chain uses TRBV6-5 with TRBJ2-2; a possible D gene is TRBD1 (5 bases). Trimming stripped 6 bases from V and 2 bases from J, with 13 bases between. There are 15 residues in the CDR3. Germline V gene lookup returns CDR1 MNHEY and CDR2 SVGAGI. CDR3 residues: CASSLGVLNTGELFF. The DNA for the CDR3 is TGTGCCAGCAGCTTAGGGGTACTTAACACCGGGGAGCTGTTTTTT.

The chain has TRBV30 and TRBJ2-7; TRBD2 might be the D (6 bases). Trimming removed 2 bases from V and 3 bases from J, with 14 bases in between. The CDR3 has 14 amino acids. Per the germline V gene, CDR1 is GTSNPN and CDR2 is SVGIG (reference sequence). The CDR3 DNA is TGTGCCTGGAGTCGGGGGAGGACAAACTACGAGCAGTACTTC. Its translation: CAWSRGRTNYEQYF.

This clone was seen a single time. The identical CDR3 is also encoded by other nucleotide sequences in the sample. Here the CDR3 reads CASSQGGNYEQYF. The CDR3, as DNA: TGCGCCAGCAGCCAAGGGGGGAATTACGAGCAGTACTTC. The V and J genes are TRBV4-1 and TRBJ2-7, with D possibly being TRBD1 or TRBD2 (5 bases each). V was shortened by 1 base and J by 4 bases, with 8 bases between the two germline ends. The CDR3 is made up of 13 amino acids. CDR1 MGHRA and CDR2 YSYEKL come from the germline V gene.

The chain uses TRBV5-4 and TRBJ2-3; D is perhaps TRBD1 (5 bases). The CDR3 extends over 11 amino acids. The V and J ends lost 6 bases and 5 bases respectively, with 7 bases between them. The germline V gene has CDR1 SGHNT and CDR2 YYREEE (reference sequence). DNA of the CDR3: TGTGCCAGCATCCAGGGAGATACGCAGTATTTT. Protein: CASIQGDTQYF. Looking up the rest from reference TRBV5-4 and TRBJ2-3 gives the full variable domain: ETGVTQSPTHLIKTRGQQVTLRCSSQSGHNTVSWYQQALGQGPQFIFQYYREEENGRGNFPPRFSGLQFPNYSSELNVNALELDDSALYLCASIQGDTQYFGPGTRLTVL.

The chain couples TRBV5-1 to TRBJ2-3; TRBD1 is a possible D gene (5 bases). The germline V gene encodes CDR1 SGHRS and CDR2 YFSETQ. Trimming pared 1 base from V and 6 bases from J, leaving 9 bases between. This CDR3 contains 13 residues. In DNA form, the CDR3 reads TGCGCCAGCAGCTTGATAGGGGATGATACGCAGTATTTT. Protein sequence: CASSLIGDDTQYF.

The J gene is TRBJ2-2, the V gene TRBV19, with D perhaps TRBD1 or TRBD2 (5 bases each). The CDR3 totals 14 residues. Germline V gene lookup returns CDR1 LNHDA and CDR2 SQIVND (reference sequence). Trimming shortened V by 8 bases and J by 1 base, and 11 bases separated the two germline ends. In DNA, the CDR3 is TGTGCCAGTGGCCGGGACGGGAACACCGGGGAGCTGTTTTTT. Protein sequence: CASGRDGNTGELFF.

The chain carries TRBV5-1 and TRBJ1-5, with 10 bases fitting TRBD1. This CDR3 is built from 14 residues. Germline lookup yields CDR1 SGHRS and CDR2 YFSETQ. J lost 9 bases, V lost 3 bases, and 6 bases had no gene match. The CDR3 DNA follows: TGCGCCAGCAGCTCCGGGACAGGGGTCGGGCCCCAGCATTTT. Translated, it gives CASSSGTGVGPQHF.

The chain carries TRBV27 and TRBJ2-1, with 9 nucleotides matching TRBD1. CDR3 length equals 15 residues. The ends lost 6 bases at V and 4 bases at J; junction bases unmatched: 7. Germline-derived CDR1 and CDR2 are MNHEY and SMNVEV (reference sequence). The CDR3 is CASRPTGGRYNEQFF. CDR3 coding DNA: TGTGCCAGCAGACCAACAGGGGGCAGGTACAATGAGCAGTTCTTC.

V is TRBV7-8 and J is TRBJ2-7; possibly TRBD1 for D (6 bases). The CDR3 contains 15 residues. The V gene lost 2 bases and the J gene lost 0 bases, with 11 bases spanning the gap. CDR1 and CDR2 from the germline V gene are SGHVS and FQNEAQ. The chain's CDR3 is CASSLHRVNSYEQYF. The CDR3 DNA follows: TGTGCCAGCAGCTTACACAGGGTAAACTCCTACGAGCAGTACTTC.

The genes are TRBV6-5 and TRBJ1-1, with D unresolved. This CDR3 comprises 12 residues. V was clipped by 0 bases and J by 3 bases, with 2 bases between them. The germline CDR1 and CDR2 sequences are MNHEY and SVGAGI. Here the CDR3 reads CASSYSDTEAFF. The CDR3 DNA sequence: TGTGCCAGCAGTTACTCTGACACTGAAGCTTTCTTT.

The CDR3 region has the DNA TGTGCCAGCAGCTCCTGGGGGGTCACAGATACGCAGTATTTT. Protein product: CASSSWGVTDTQYF. V usage is TRBV9 and J usage is TRBJ2-3; tentative D call: TRBD2 (6 bases). The CDR3 sequence is 14 residues long. V lost 4 bases and J lost 2, with 11 bases in between. Per germline, CDR1 SGDLS and CDR2 YYNGEE.

Written as DNA, the CDR3 is TGTGCCAGCAGTTCGACAGGGGGCTCCAGCTACACCTTC. It yields the protein CASSSTGGSSYTF. The chain employs TRBV27 and TRBJ1-2, with TRBD1 matching 10 bases. There are 13 residues in the CDR3. Germline loops: CDR1 MNHEY, CDR2 SMNVEV (reference sequence). Trimming cost V 4 bases and J 9 bases; bases outside gene matches: 5.

This sequence joins TRBV9 and TRBJ1-3; D uncertain. With 0 bases removed from V and 0 bases from J, the gap between germline ends came to 7 bases. CDR1 is SGDLS, CDR2 YYNGEE, per germline. The CDR3 loop spans 15 amino acids. CDR3 sequence (DNA): TGTGCCAGCAGCGTAGAAAACCTCTCTGGAAACACCATATATTTT. Translating it yields CASSVENLSGNTIYF.

In its sample, this clone was seen once. The V gene is TRBV6-5, the J gene TRBJ2-1; no reliable D call. The CDR3 runs to 13 residues. Germline V CDR1 and CDR2: MNHEY, SVGAGI. The V end was cut by 3 bases, the J end by 10 bases, with 13 bases between. The CDR3 loop is CASSYGEIAEQFF. The CDR3 coding sequence is TGTGCCAGCAGTTATGGAGAGATTGCGGAGCAGTTCTTC.

The count of this clone is one. The chain is built from TRBV9 and TRBJ2-1, with 11 bases aligning to TRBD1. The CDR3 is 17 amino acids. V dropped 4 bases and J dropped 7; count of bases not matched to a gene: 13. Germline V CDR1 and CDR2: SGDLS, YYNGEE. CDR3 sequence (DNA): TGTGCCAGCAGCCCCATACCGAGGACAGGGGGCTCGAATGAGCAGTTCTTC. This codes for CASSPIPRTGGSNEQFF.

CDR3 DNA sequence: TGTGCCAGCAGAAAACAGGGGGCGGATTACGAGCAGTACTTC. The encoded protein is CASRKQGADYEQYF. The chain carries TRBV6-5 and TRBJ2-7; 9 nucleotides agree with TRBD1. Germline CDR1 MNHEY, CDR2 SVGAGI. The CDR3 spans 14 residues. V shed 6 bases, J shed 4 bases, and the junction held 7 bases outside the gene matches.

The chain uses TRBV2 and TRBJ1-1; D is uncertain. The V end lost 3 bases, the J end lost 3 bases, and 14 bases lay between the germline ends. Germline CDR1 is SNHLY and CDR2 is FYNNEI. The CDR3 extends over 15 amino acids. In DNA, the CDR3 is TGTGCCAGCAGTGATTGGGGAGGACGAGACACTGAAGCTTTCTTT. Protein sequence: CASSDWGGRDTEAFF.

The genes are TRBV5-4 and TRBJ2-1, with 8 positions matching TRBD1. Per germline, CDR1 SGHNT and CDR2 YYREEE (reference sequence). This CDR3 is 18 amino acids long. The V segment lost 1 base and the J segment 3 bases; nucleotides outside the gene matches: 12. Written as DNA, the CDR3 is TGTGCCAGCAGCTTGCCGGACAGGGAGGCTCCCGGCTACAATGAGCAGTTCTTC. Its protein product is CASSLPDREAPGYNEQFF.

This chain uses TRBV5-4 with TRBJ2-2; 12 nucleotides line up with TRBD1. This CDR3 is 16 amino acids long. CDR1 is SGHNT, CDR2 YYREEE, per germline (reference sequence). Unmatched junction bases numbered 5, after V lost 4 bases and J lost 4 bases. The CDR3 spells CASSRGQGALTGELFF. The DNA of the CDR3 is TGTGCCAGCAGCCGGGGACAGGGGGCCCTCACCGGGGAGCTGTTTTTT.

The CDR3 spells CASSLEGSGNGGYEQYF. CDR3 coding DNA: TGTGCCAGCAGCTTAGAGGGGTCCGGGAACGGGGGCTACGAGCAGTACTTC. This chain links TRBV7-9 with TRBJ2-7; weak D call: TRBD2 (6 bases). Per germline, CDR1 SEHNR and CDR2 FQNEAQ (reference sequence). The CDR3 sequence is 17 residues long. V was cut by 1 base and J by 3 bases, with 19 bases left in between.